These 9 T cell receptor beta chains were all obtained from the same sample, sequenced in a study of T cells in Graves' hyperthyroidism and ophthalmopathy. Researchers amplified the TCR beta CDR3 regions from RNA transcripts. Researchers ran a first-round RT-PCR on the TCR CDR3 using the HTBI primer set. TCRdb ran MiXCR on the multiplex PCR reads and lists one entry per CDR3 protein. The sample includes a few hundred thousand distinct CDR3 sequences, around 20% of them seen just once. Sequenced sample: blood. These receptors were obtained from a man aged 35 to 55 with Graves' hyperthyroidism.

At least ten counts were recorded for this clonotype. This sequence joins TRBV7-8 and TRBJ1-6; 9 bases line up with TRBD1. V lost 3 bases to trimming and J lost 8 bases; unmatched junction nucleotides: 8. The CDR3 is 16 residues long. CDR1 SGHVS and CDR2 FQNEAQ come from the germline V gene. CDR3: CASSFQAGDRDSPLHF. The CDR3 coding sequence is TGTGCCAGCAGCTTCCAGGCCGGGGACAGGGATTCACCCCTCCACTTT. Full variable domain (outside the CDR3, taken from reference TRBV7-8 and TRBJ1-6): GAGVSQSPRYKVAKRGQDVALRCDPISGHVSLFWYQQALGQGPEFLTYFQNEAQLDKSGLPSDRFFAERPEGSVSTLKIQRTQQEDSAVYLCASSFQAGDRDSPLHFGNGTRLTVT.

Ten or more counts support this clonotype. Here the CDR3 DNA reads TGTGCCAGCAGTGACCTCTCCATGGGCACTGAAGCTTTCTTT. Protein product: CASSDLSMGTEAFF. The chain has TRBV6-1 and TRBJ1-1; D is unclear. V lost 3 bases and J lost 4, with 12 bases in between. The V gene's germline CDR1 is MNHNS and CDR2 SASEGT. This CDR3 comprises 14 residues.

This clonotype was detected ten times or more. This chain links TRBV20-1 with TRBJ2-6, with 8 bases that match TRBD1. V was pared by 2 bases and J by 0 bases, with 6 bases of the junction left unmatched. The CDR3 sequence is 17 residues long. From germline, CDR1 is DFQATT and CDR2 SNEGSKA (reference sequence). The CDR3 sequence is CSARQQGVPSGANVLTF. The CDR3 bases are TGCAGTGCTAGACAACAGGGGGTCCCCTCTGGGGCCAACGTCCTGACTTTC.

This clonotype was observed at least ten times. J is TRBJ1-1 and V is TRBV5-1; no clear D gene. This CDR3 is built from 12 residues. V lost 3 bases and J lost 5, with 8 bases in between. Germline CDR1 SGHRS, CDR2 YFSETQ. In nucleotides, the CDR3 is TGCGCCAGCAGCTCCATGGGAACTGAAGCTTTCTTT. Amino acids: CASSSMGTEAFF.

This clonotype was picked up a small number of times. A clone one base away is much larger, so this may be a read error. The CDR3 ends on some other residue instead of the conserved phenylalanine or tryptophan, so this is likely a read error. V and J are TRBV11-2 and TRBJ2-5, with D possibly being TRBD1 or TRBD2 (5 bases each). Germline CDR1 reads SGHAT; CDR2 reads FQNNGV. The CDR3 loop spans 13 amino acids. The V gene lost 3 bases and the J gene lost 5 bases, with 10 bases spanning the gap. The CDR3 loop reads CASSFGAQETQYL. CDR3 sequence (DNA): TGTGCCAGCAGCTTCGGGGCCCAGGAGACCCAGTACCTC.

In nucleotides, the CDR3 is TGTGCCAGCAGGGATACAGCCACCCTAGGCTACACCTTC. Protein: CASRDTATLGYTF. The chain couples TRBV6-1 to TRBJ1-2; D remains ambiguous. The CDR3 consists of 13 residues. V lost 6 bases and J 8 bases, leaving 16 bases between the germline ends. The V gene's germline CDR1 is MNHNS and CDR2 SASEGT.

This clonotype was recorded many times. The chain links TRBV18 to TRBJ1-1, with TRBD1 as a possible D gene (5 bases). Germline-derived CDR1 and CDR2 are KGHSH and LQKENI. The CDR3 has 14 amino acids. V was shortened by 6 bases and J by 10 bases, with 21 bases between the two germline ends. The CDR3 DNA reads TGTGCCAGCTCTACGATAACCTCCCTGGGGGGAGCTTTCTTT. Translated, it gives CASSTITSLGGAFF.

This clonotype has ten or more counts. The rearrangement links TRBV20-1 to TRBJ1-1; D is unclear. Germline CDR1 is DFQATT and CDR2 is SNEGSKA (reference sequence). Trimming stripped 6 bases from V and 0 bases from J, with 11 bases between. This CDR3 region has 13 residues. DNA for the CDR3: TGCAGTGCCTTGCTGAGGATGAACACTGAAGCTTTCTTT. It translates to CSALLRMNTEAFF.

This clonotype has only a few counts. The V gene is TRBV20-1, the J gene TRBJ1-4; D is unclear. Germline V gene data show CDR1 as DFQATT and CDR2 as SNEGSKA (reference sequence). Trimming took 2 bases from V and 3 from J, leaving 13 bases between them. The CDR3 is made up of 15 amino acids. CDR3 DNA sequence: TGCAGTGCTAGACAGACTCTGGCCGCTAATGAAAAACTGTTTTTT. Protein product: CSARQTLAANEKLFF.